This T cell receptor beta chain was obtained from a study of T cells in Graves' hyperthyroidism and ophthalmopathy. Study results and caveats: Separating ophthalmopathy from stable hyperthyroidism was achieved by a 13 V-J model. Most thyroid-expanded clonotypes above 0.001 were also found in blood.

Trimming pared 5 bases from V and 5 bases from J, leaving 15 bases between. Germline loops: CDR1 MNHEY, CDR2 SVGAGI. This CDR3 is built from 14 residues. Amplification targeted TCR beta CDR3 regions from RNA transcripts. HTBI primers were used for first-round RT-PCR of the TCR CDR3. TCRdb redid the calling of the multiplex PCR reads with MiXCR, one entry per CDR3 protein. The table records 500,000 to 600,000 distinct CDR3 sequences, 35% to 50% of them present only once. A word on this clonotype: Its antigen is still unknown.

The sequenced sample consisted of peripheral blood or thyroid tissue (not recorded which). The chain couples TRBV6-5 to TRBJ2-5; the D gene is possibly TRBD1 (6 bases). The clonotype originates from an adult woman with Graves' disease, either hyperthyroidism or ophthalmopathy (not recorded which). CDR3 DNA sequence: TGTGCCAGCAGTCGTATGGGGGCGGAGGAGACCCAGTACTTC. Its translation is CASSRMGAEETQYF.